The present entry profiles one T cell receptor beta chain with its context. Its target is not known. A J-beta primer mix and a sample-barcoded 5' primer were used in a second PCR of roughly 7 to 12 cycles. TCRdb used MiXCR to reprocess the 5' RACE reads, holding one entry per CDR3 protein. This repertoire shows 650,000 to 800,000 distinct CDR3 sequences, under 55% found once; its top ten account for roughly 19%. The data derive from a study of blood T cells in healthy people across ages. Points from the study as a whole: The unsorted PBMCs prevented any conclusive comparison of naive versus antigen-experienced cells.

The CDR3 sequence is 11 residues long. Trimming pared 3 bases from V and 8 bases from J, leaving 7 bases between. The germline gives CDR1 LGHDT, CDR2 YNNKEL (reference sequence). The sequenced sample was blood. The origin of this receptor is a man in his sixties in good health. V gene TRBV3-1 combines with J gene TRBJ1-2; perhaps TRBD1 as D (5 bases). For the CDR3, the DNA is TGTGCCAGCAGCCACGAGGGGGGCTACACCTTC. This translates into CASSHEGGYTF.